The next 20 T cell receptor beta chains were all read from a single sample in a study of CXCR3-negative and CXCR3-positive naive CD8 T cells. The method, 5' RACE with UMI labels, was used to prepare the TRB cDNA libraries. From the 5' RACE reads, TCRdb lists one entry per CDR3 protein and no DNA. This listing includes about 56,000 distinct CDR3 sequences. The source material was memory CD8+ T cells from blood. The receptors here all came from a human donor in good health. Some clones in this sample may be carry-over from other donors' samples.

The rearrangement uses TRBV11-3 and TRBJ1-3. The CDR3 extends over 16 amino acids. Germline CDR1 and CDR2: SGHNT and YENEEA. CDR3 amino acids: CASSLVPDYSGNTIYF.

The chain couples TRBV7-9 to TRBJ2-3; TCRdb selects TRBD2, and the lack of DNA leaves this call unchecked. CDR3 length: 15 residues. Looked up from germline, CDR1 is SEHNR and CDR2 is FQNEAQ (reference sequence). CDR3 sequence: CASSPRTPSTDTQYF.

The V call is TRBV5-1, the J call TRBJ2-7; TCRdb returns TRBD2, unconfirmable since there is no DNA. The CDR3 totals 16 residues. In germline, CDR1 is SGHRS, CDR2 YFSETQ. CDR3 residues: CASTLEPGLAGSEQYF.

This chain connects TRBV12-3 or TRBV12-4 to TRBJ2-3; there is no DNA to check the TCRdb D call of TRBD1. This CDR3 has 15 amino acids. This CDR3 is CASRSGTENTDTQYF.

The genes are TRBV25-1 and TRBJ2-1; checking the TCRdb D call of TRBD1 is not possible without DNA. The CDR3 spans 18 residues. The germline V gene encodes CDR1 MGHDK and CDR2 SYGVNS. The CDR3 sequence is CASSEWEEWGAPYNEQFF.

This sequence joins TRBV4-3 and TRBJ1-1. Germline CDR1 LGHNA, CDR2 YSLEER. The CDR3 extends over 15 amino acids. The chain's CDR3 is CASSQDQMGGTEAFF.

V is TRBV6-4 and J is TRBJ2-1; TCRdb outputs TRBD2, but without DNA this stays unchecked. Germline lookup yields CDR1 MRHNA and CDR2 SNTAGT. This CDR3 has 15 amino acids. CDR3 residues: CASSLSGGTNNEQFF.

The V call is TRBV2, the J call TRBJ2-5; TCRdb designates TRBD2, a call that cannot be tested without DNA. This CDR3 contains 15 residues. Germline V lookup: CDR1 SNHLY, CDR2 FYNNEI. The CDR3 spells CASSETRLAWETQYF.

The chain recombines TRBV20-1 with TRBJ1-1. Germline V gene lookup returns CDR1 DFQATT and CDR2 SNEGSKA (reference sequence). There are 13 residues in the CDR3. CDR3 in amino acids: CSARASMNTEAFF.

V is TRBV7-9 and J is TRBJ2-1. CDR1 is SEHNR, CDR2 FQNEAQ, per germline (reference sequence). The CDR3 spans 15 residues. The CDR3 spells CASSLVQLPYNEQFF.

This CDR3 is CASSFGTKNIQYF. The chain uses TRBV12-3 or TRBV12-4 and TRBJ2-4. The CDR3 length is 13 residues.

The CDR3: CSARTGATEAFF. J is TRBJ1-1 and V is TRBV20-1; TCRdb calls TRBD1, which cannot be checked without DNA. CDR3 length: 12 amino acids. Germline CDR1 and CDR2: DFQATT and SNEGSKA (reference sequence).

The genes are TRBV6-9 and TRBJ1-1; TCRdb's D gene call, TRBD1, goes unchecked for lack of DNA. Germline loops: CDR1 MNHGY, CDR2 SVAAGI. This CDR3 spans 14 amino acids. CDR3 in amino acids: CASESRGRDTEAFF.

The CDR3 protein is CASSFGNQPQHF. The chain employs TRBV7-8 and TRBJ1-5. This CDR3 has 12 amino acids. Germline CDR1 reads SGHVS; CDR2 reads FQNEAQ.

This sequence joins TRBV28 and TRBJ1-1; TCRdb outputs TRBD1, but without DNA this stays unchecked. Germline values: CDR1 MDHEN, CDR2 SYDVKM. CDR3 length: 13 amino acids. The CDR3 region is CASSLSGGREAFF.

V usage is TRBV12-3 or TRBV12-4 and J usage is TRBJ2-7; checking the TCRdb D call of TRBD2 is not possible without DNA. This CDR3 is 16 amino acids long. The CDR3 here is CASSPPGRGDSYEQYF.

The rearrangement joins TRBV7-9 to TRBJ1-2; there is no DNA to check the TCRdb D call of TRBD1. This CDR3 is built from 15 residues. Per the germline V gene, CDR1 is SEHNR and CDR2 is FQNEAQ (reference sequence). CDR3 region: CASSLAGQGSYGYTF.

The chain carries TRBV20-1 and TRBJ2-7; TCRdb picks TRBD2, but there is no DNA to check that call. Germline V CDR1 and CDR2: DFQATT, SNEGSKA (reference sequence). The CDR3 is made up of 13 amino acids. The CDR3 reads CSARSGGMDEQYF.

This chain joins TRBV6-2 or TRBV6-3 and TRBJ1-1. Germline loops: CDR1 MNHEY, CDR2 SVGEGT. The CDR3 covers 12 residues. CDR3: CASSQTAAEAFF.

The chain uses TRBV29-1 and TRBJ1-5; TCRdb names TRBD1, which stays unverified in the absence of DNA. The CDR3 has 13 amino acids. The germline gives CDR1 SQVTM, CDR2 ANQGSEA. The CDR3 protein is CSVGTGMHQPQHF.